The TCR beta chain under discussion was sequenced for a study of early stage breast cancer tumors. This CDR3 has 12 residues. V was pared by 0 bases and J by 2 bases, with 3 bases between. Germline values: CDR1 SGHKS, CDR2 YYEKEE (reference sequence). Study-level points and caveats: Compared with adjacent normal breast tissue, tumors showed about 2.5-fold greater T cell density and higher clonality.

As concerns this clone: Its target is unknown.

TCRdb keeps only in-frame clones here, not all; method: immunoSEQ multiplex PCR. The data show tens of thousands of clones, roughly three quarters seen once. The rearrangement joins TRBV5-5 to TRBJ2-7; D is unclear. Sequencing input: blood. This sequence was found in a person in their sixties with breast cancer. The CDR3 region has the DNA TGTGCCAGCAGCTTGGAGGCCTACGAGCAGTACTTC. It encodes CASSLEAYEQYF.